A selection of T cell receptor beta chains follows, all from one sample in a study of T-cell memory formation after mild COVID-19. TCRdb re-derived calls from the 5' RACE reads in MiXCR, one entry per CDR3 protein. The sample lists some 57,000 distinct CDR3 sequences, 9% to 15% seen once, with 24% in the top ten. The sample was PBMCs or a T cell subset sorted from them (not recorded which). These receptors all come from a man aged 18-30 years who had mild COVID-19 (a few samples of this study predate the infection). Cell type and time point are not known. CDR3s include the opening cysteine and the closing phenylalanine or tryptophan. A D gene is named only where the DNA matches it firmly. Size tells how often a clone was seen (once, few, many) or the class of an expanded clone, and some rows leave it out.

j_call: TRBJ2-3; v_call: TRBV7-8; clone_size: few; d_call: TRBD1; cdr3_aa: CASSSIAGQGVSDTQYF; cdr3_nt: TGTGCCAGCAGCTCGATTGCGGGACAGGGGGTTTCAGATACGCAGTATTTT
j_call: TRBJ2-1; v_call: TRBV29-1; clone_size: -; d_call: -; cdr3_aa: CSVETIRSYNEQFF; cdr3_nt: TGCAGCGTTGAAACGATTAGGTCCTACAATGAGCAGTTCTTC
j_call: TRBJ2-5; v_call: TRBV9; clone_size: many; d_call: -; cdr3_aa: CASSVGPIVQETQYF; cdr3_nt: TGTGCCAGCAGCGTAGGCCCTATCGTACAAGAGACCCAGTACTTC
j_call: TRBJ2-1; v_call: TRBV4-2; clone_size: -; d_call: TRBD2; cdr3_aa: CASSERDLGVDEQFF; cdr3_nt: TGTGCCAGCAGCGAGCGGGATCTGGGAGTAGATGAGCAGTTCTTC
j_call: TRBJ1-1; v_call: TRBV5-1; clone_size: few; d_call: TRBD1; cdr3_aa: CASSLEPGGNTEAFF; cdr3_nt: TGCGCCAGCAGCTTGGAACCAGGGGGGAACACTGAAGCTTTCTTT
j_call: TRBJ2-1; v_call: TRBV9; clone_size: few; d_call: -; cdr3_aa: CASSVDNSAKNEQFF; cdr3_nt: TGTGCCAGCAGCGTAGACAACTCCGCGAAGAATGAGCAGTTCTTC
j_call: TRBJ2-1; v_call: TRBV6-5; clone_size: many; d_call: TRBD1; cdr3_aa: CASSYVGQGRPIKQFF; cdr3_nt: TGTGCCAGCAGTTACGTGGGACAGGGTCGGCCTATTAAGCAGTTCTTC
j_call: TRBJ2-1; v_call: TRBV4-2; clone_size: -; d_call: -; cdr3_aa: CASSQLGRASYNEQFF; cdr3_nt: TGTGCCAGCAGCCAATTGGGACGAGCCTCCTACAATGAGCAGTTCTTC
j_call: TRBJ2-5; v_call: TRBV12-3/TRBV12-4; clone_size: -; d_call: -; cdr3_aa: CASTLGSGLKTQYF; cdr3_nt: TGTGCCAGCACCCTTGGATCGGGCTTAAAGACCCAGTACTTC
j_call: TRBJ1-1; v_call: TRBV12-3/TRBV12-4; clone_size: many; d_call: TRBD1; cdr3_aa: CASSLDRTTEAFF; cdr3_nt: TGTGCCAGCAGCCTGGACAGGACGACCGAAGCTTTCTTT
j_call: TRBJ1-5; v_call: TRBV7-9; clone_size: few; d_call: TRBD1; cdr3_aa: CASSFLNPDRANQPQHF; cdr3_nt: TGTGCCAGCAGCTTTCTCAACCCGGACAGGGCCAATCAGCCCCAGCATTTT
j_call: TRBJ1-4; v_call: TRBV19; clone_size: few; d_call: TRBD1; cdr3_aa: CASSTQGRATNEKLFF; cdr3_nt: TGTGCCAGTAGCACACAGGGGCGTGCAACTAATGAAAAACTGTTTTTT
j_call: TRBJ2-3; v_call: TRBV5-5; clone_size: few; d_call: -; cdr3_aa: CASTPGQTSTDTQYF; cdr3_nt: TGTGCCAGCACCCCAGGACAAACTAGCACAGATACGCAGTATTTT
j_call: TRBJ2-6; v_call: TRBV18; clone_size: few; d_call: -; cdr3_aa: CASSPTGSGANVLTF; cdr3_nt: TGTGCCAGCTCACCTACAGGGTCAGGGGCCAACGTCCTGACTTTC
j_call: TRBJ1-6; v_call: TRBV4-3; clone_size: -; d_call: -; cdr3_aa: CASSQDMVPYNSPLHF; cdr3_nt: TGCGCCAGCAGCCAAGATATGGTCCCCTATAATTCACCCCTCCACTTT
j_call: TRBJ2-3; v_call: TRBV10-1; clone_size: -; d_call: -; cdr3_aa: CASSAQRADTQYF; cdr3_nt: TGCGCCAGCAGTGCCCAGAGGGCAGATACGCAGTATTTT
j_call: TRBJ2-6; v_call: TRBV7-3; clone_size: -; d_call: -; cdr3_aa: CASTTHWAARFNVLTF; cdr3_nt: TGTGCCAGCACCACCCACTGGGCAGCGAGGTTTAACGTCCTGACTTTC
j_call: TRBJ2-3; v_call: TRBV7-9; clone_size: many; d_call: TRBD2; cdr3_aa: CASGGGAEDTQYF; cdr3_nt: TGTGCCAGCGGCGGGGGGGCCGAAGATACGCAGTATTTT
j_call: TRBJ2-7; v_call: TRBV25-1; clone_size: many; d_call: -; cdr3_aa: CASSEPTGVGEYF; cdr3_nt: TGTGCCAGCAGTGAACCCACCGGGGTTGGTGAGTACTTC
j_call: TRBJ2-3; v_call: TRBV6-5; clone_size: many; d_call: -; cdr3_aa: CASRVGLTDTQYF; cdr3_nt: TGTGCCAGCAGAGTTGGCCTCACGGATACGCAGTATTTT
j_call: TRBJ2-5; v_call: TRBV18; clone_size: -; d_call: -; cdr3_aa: CASSPPRRGLYQETQYF; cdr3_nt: TGTGCCAGCTCACCACCGCGTCGGGGCCTGTACCAAGAGACCCAGTACTTC
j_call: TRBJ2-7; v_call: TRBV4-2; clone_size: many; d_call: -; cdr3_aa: CASSQDIEREEARQQYF; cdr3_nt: TGTGCCAGCAGCCAAGATATCGAAAGGGAAGAAGCAAGACAGCAGTACTTC